This T cell receptor beta chain was sequenced in a study of blood T cell repertoires in COVID-19. Overall study context: Acute and convalescent COVID-19 specimens originated in the United States, Italy and Spain.

As originally analysed: Researchers report that nucleated cell counts were estimated from reference gene primer amplification. TCRdb's table, derived via immunoSEQ multiplex PCR, lists solely in-frame clones and lacks some. The V and J calls and clone size come from that table; D and trimming were worked out from the DNA. The profile shows 250,000 to 300,000 clones, 70% to 90% of them singletons. Recovery meant two consecutive negative NP/OP PCR tests, professional clearance, or resolved symptoms. The germline V gene has CDR1 SGHNT and CDR2 YENEEA. Trimming removed 2 bases at V and 7 bases at J, with 9 bases between. This CDR3 spans 14 amino acids.

The TCR sequence derives from a woman under 40 who had recovered from COVID-19. This rearrangement joins TRBV11-3 to TRBJ1-6; D is undetermined. The specimen sequenced was PBMCs or T cells enriched from blood (not recorded which). The CDR3 DNA reads as TGTGCCAGCAGCTTACCGGGGTGGAATTCACCCCTCCACTTT. Amino acids: CASSLPGWNSPLHF.